These T cell receptor beta chains were read from a single sample in a study of T cells in Graves' hyperthyroidism and ophthalmopathy. TCRdb re-analysed the multiplex PCR reads in MiXCR, keeping a single row per CDR3 protein. In the table there are a few hundred thousand distinct CDR3 sequences, 35% to 55% of which are singletons. Sequencing was performed on peripheral blood or thyroid tissue (not recorded which). The receptors here all came from an adult woman with Graves' disease, either hyperthyroidism or ophthalmopathy (not recorded which). Both conserved end residues are part of each CDR3. A D gene is named only where the DNA matches it firmly. Clone size is not always given. Where it is, it says once, few, many or a class for expanded clones.

d_call	j_call	cdr3_length	v_call	clone_size	cdr3_aa	cdr3_nt
TRBD1	TRBJ2-7	16	TRBV7-9	once	CASSPTQGRGRNEQYF	TGTGCCAGCAGTCCCACCCAGGGCAGGGGGAGAAACGAGCAGTACTTC
TRBD2	TRBJ2-5	13	TRBV10-3	NA	CAIRVSGKETQYF	TGTGCCATCAGGGTTAGCGGGAAAGAGACCCAGTACTTC
NA	TRBJ2-3	13	TRBV19	NA	CASSRGIADTQYF	TGTGCCAGTAGTAGAGGGATCGCAGATACGCAGTATTTT
TRBD1	TRBJ1-2	13	TRBV7-8	NA	CASRLRTGGGYTF	TGTGCCAGCAGACTCCGGACAGGGGGGGGCTACACCTTC
TRBD1	TRBJ1-2	13	TRBV25-1	NA	CASKDRGLEGYTF	TGTGCCAGCAAGGACAGGGGGCTAGAGGGCTACACCTTC
NA	TRBJ1-2	12	TRBV7-9	many	CASSSQSWGYTF	TGTGCCAGCAGCTCCCAGTCCTGGGGCTACACCTTC
NA	TRBJ1-2	13	TRBV12-3/TRBV12-4	many	CASRTTAVYGYTF	TGTGCCAGCAGGACTACGGCAGTCTATGGCTACACCTTC
TRBD1	TRBJ2-5	14	TRBV6-6	many	CASTRTGRGETQYF	TGTGCCAGCACCAGGACAGGAAGAGGGGAGACCCAGTACTTC
TRBD1	TRBJ1-3	13	TRBV20-1	NA	CSATTRQGGTIYF	TGCAGTGCTACAACTCGACAGGGCGGCACCATATATTTT
NA	TRBJ1-4	12	TRBV7-9	many	CASTTRLEKLFF	TGTGCCAGCACCACCCGACTAGAAAAACTGTTTTTT
NA	TRBJ1-6	13	TRBV5-4	few	CASSLDSNSPLHF	TGTGCCAGCAGCCTGGACAGTAATTCACCCCTCCACTTT
NA	TRBJ2-5	12	TRBV12-5	once	CASGLYGRPQYF	TGTGCTAGTGGTTTGTACGGGAGACCCCAGTACTTC
NA	TRBJ1-2	13	TRBV7-3	NA	CASSLTRVSGYTF	TGTGCCAGCAGCTTAACCAGGGTGTCGGGCTACACCTTC
NA	TRBJ1-1	18	TRBV6-5	NA	CASSYHGRVGGADTEAFF	TGTGCCAGCAGTTACCATGGAAGGGTCGGGGGCGCGGACACTGAAGCTTTCTTT
NA	TRBJ2-2	13	TRBV12-3/TRBV12-4	NA	CASSIDSTGELFF	TGTGCCAGCAGCATCGACAGCACCGGGGAGCTGTTTTTT
TRBD2	TRBJ2-5	16	TRBV10-1	NA	CASSEFAGGIGETQYF	TGCGCCAGCAGTGAGTTCGCGGGGGGGATCGGAGAGACCCAGTACTTC
NA	TRBJ2-7	15	TRBV20-1	many	CSARAGTHRSYEQYF	TGCAGTGCTAGAGCAGGGACTCACAGGTCCTACGAGCAGTACTTC
NA	TRBJ2-1	13	TRBV7-3	few	CASSIVFGDEQFF	TGTGCCAGCAGCATCGTGTTCGGGGATGAGCAGTTCTTC
TRBD1	TRBJ1-1	19	TRBV28	few	CASSYLPLGQGARNTEAFF	TGTGCCAGCAGTTACTTACCCCTGGGACAGGGGGCGCGGAACACTGAAGCTTTCTTT
NA	TRBJ2-5	16	TRBV6-2/TRBV6-3	many	CASSQDFGGNQETQYF	TGTGCCAGCAGTCAAGATTTCGGAGGGAACCAAGAGACCCAGTACTTC
NA	TRBJ1-2	16	TRBV7-8	many	CASSSNRGVVNYGYTF	TGTGCCAGCAGCTCAAACCGAGGAGTGGTAAACTATGGCTACACCTTC
TRBD1	TRBJ1-1	14	TRBV20-1	many	CSASPRTGETEAFF	TGCAGTGCTAGTCCGAGGACAGGGGAAACTGAAGCTTTCTTT